A selection of T cell receptor beta chains follows, all from one sample in a study of response to subunit inactivated influenza vaccine. TCRdb reprocessed the RT-PCR reads with MiXCR, giving one entry per CDR3 protein. The sample includes roughly 460,000 distinct CDR3 sequences, roughly 11% seen only once; the top ten take roughly 12%. The material was PBMCs from blood, obtained 45 days after vaccination. These receptors were taken from a man aged 50 to 59 who received an inactivated influenza vaccine. Each CDR3 is given with its conserved first and last residue. D genes are given only for firm matches. The size entry is marked missing in some rows and otherwise reads once, few, many or a size class.

>TRBD2|few|TRBV7-2|TRBJ2-1
CASNTGLAGDNEQFF
TGTGCCAGCAACACCGGACTAGCGGGAGACAATGAGCAGTTCTTC
>TRBD1|few|TRBV6-1|TRBJ2-1
CASSLTETGWNEQFF
TGTGCCAGCAGTCTTACCGAGACAGGGTGGAATGAGCAGTTCTTC
>.|.|TRBV7-9|TRBJ2-3
CASGDTAPDTQYF
TGTGCCAGCGGGGACACCGCCCCAGATACGCAGTATTTT
>.|few|TRBV20-1|TRBJ1-1
CSAREGTANTEAFF
TGCAGTGCTAGAGAGGGGACGGCGAACACTGAAGCTTTCTTT
>.|.|TRBV19|TRBJ1-5
CASSSTGNSNQPQHF
TGTGCCAGTAGTTCGACGGGGAATAGCAATCAGCCCCAGCATTTT
>.|many|TRBV12-3/TRBV12-4|TRBJ1-1
CASSFGDWGRTLVEDTEAFF
TGTGCCAGCAGTTTCGGGGATTGGGGGCGGACCTTAGTGGAGGACACTGAAGCTTTCTTT
>.|.|TRBV20-1|TRBJ1-2
CSGYSAYTKEYGYTF
TGCAGTGGTTACTCGGCATACACAAAAGAATATGGCTACACCTTC
>.|few|TRBV5-1|TRBJ2-3
CASSLESVFTDTQYF
TGCGCCAGCAGCTTGGAATCAGTATTCACAGATACGCAGTATTTT
>.|.|TRBV9|TRBJ2-5
CASSVGGGTETQYF
TGTGCCAGCAGCGTAGGAGGCGGGACGGAGACCCAGTACTTC
>.|.|TRBV7-3|TRBJ1-1
CASSLIGGDTEAFF
TGTGCCAGCAGCTTAATCGGGGGAGACACTGAAGCTTTCTTT
>.|few|TRBV12-3/TRBV12-4|TRBJ2-5
CASSTAPLRETQYF
TGTGCCAGCAGTACCGCCCCACTGAGGGAGACCCAGTACTTC
>.|many|TRBV7-2|TRBJ2-2
CASSPPSVRLFF
TGTGCCAGCAGCCCCCCCTCCGTGCGACTGTTTTTT